Listed here is a single T cell receptor (beta chain). This record comes from a study of cytomegalovirus exposure and HLA in healthy donors. The CDR3 is made up of 14 amino acids. Germline V gene data show CDR1 as MGHRA and CDR2 as YSYEKL. The V and J ends lost 3 bases and 4 bases respectively, with 12 bases between them. Method: immunoSEQ multiplex PCR; TCRdb's copy keeps in-frame clones and lacks some. Of more than 95,000 clones listed, about 85% are singletons. Sequencing was performed on PBMCs. The rearrangement joins TRBV4-1 to TRBJ1-1; D unresolved. The receptor was derived from a woman between 18 and 29 years old in good health and CMV-seropositive. The CDR3 nucleotides read TGCGCCAGCAGCCAGACGGGAAGTGTCACTGAAGCTTTCTTT. Its protein product is CASSQTGSVTEAFF.